One and the same sample provided the 26 T cell receptor beta chains below, sequenced in a study of blood T cells in healthy people across ages. Using a J-beta primer mix together with a sample-barcoded 5' primer, a second PCR was run for roughly 7 to 11 cycles. One entry per CDR3 protein results from TCRdb running MiXCR on the 5' RACE reads. This table holds around 1.5 million distinct CDR3 sequences, approximately 60% found once. The sample comprised blood. The source is a young man in good health.

The V gene is TRBV7-6, the J gene TRBJ1-3, with D perhaps TRBD1 (6 bases). Trimming removed 7 bases from V and 4 bases from J, with 14 bases in between. The CDR3 is 14 amino acids. Germline CDR1 is SGHVS and CDR2 is FNYEAQ. Here the CDR3 reads CASTDRDSGNTIYF. The CDR3 bases are TGTGCCAGCACGGACAGAGATTCCGGAAACACCATATATTTT.

The gene calls are TRBV27 and TRBJ2-1; 10 positions agree with TRBD2. There are 14 residues in the CDR3. The J segment lost 10 bases and the V segment lost 5 bases, leaving 8 bases of the junction unmatched. Germline V gene sequence: CDR1 MNHEY, CDR2 SMNVEV (reference sequence). CDR3 DNA sequence: TGTGCCAGCAGTAAGGGACTAGCGTGGGGGGAGCAGTTCTTC. This gives the protein CASSKGLAWGEQFF.

The chain couples TRBV3-1 to TRBJ2-7; D call uncertain. The germline CDR1 and CDR2 sequences are LGHDT and YNNKEL (reference sequence). The V gene lost 0 bases and the J gene lost 3 bases, with 9 bases spanning the gap. The CDR3 has 14 residues. CDR3 nucleotide sequence: TGTGCCAGCAGCCAAGACCCAGAAATCTACGAGCAGTACTTC. Translation: CASSQDPEIYEQYF.

This clonotype was recorded a few times. The V call is TRBV5-5, the J call TRBJ2-1, with unresolved D. CDR3 size: 12 residues. Per germline, CDR1 SGHKS and CDR2 YYEKEE (reference sequence). Trimming took 2 bases from V and 9 from J, leaving 9 bases between them. CDR3 DNA: TGTGCCAGCAGCTTATTAGGAAGTGAGCAGTTCTTC. It yields the protein CASSLLGSEQFF.

This clonotype was counted between two and nine times. The chain carries TRBV6-5 and TRBJ2-1; weak D call: TRBD2 (5 bases). CDR1 MNHEY and CDR2 SVGAGI come from the germline V gene. The CDR3 extends over 14 amino acids. Between the trimmed V and J ends, which lost 0 bases and 6 bases, there was a span of 9 bases. CDR3 DNA: TGTGCCAGCAGTTACTCAGGAGGCCGCAATGAGCAGTTCTTC. It specifies CASSYSGGRNEQFF.

The chain is built from TRBV4-2 and TRBJ2-7; D not certain. This CDR3 region has 15 residues. V was shortened by 0 bases and J by 3 bases, with 12 bases between the two germline ends. Germline CDR1 and CDR2: LGHNA and YNFKEQ. CDR3 region: CASSQEVQWFYEQYF. CDR3 in DNA: TGTGCCAGCAGCCAAGAAGTACAATGGTTCTACGAGCAGTACTTC.

The gene calls are TRBV12-3 or TRBV12-4 and TRBJ2-3; 9 positions match TRBD1. The junction had 1 base not matched to a gene; V was cut back by 4 bases and J by 8 bases. The CDR3 sequence is 12 residues long. CDR3 loop: CASSWGQGTQYF. The DNA for the CDR3 is TGTGCCAGCAGTTGGGGACAGGGTACGCAGTATTTT.

The V gene is TRBV29-1, the J gene TRBJ2-1, with D possibly being TRBD2 (5 bases). The length of the CDR3 is 13 residues. V lost 4 bases, J lost 8 bases, and 15 bases lay in between. Germline V gene sequence: CDR1 SQVTM, CDR2 ANQGSEA. CDR3 sequence reads: CSVAWLASYEQFF. The CDR3 DNA reads as TGCAGCGTTGCGTGGCTAGCTAGCTATGAGCAGTTCTTC.

This chain links TRBV24-1 with TRBJ2-5; D is ambiguous. The CDR3 length is 14 residues. With 3 bases removed from V and 2 bases from J, the gap between germline ends came to 9 bases. CDR1 KGHDR and CDR2 SFDVKD come from the germline V gene. CDR3 in DNA: TGTGCCACCAGTGATAACGCCGCACAAGAGACCCAGTACTTC. Encoded protein: CATSDNAAQETQYF.

The rearrangement links TRBV25-1 to TRBJ2-1; D not resolved. This CDR3 region has 14 residues. Deletions cut 5 bases from V and 0 bases from J, with 8 bases between. Germline CDR1 MGHDK, CDR2 SYGVNS. CDR3 sequence: CASSHVSSYNEQFF. CDR3 in DNA: TGTGCCAGCAGTCACGTAAGCTCCTACAATGAGCAGTTCTTC. The complete variable domain, with remaining parts taken from reference TRBV25-1 and TRBJ2-1, reads EADIYQTPRYLVIGTGKKITLECSQTMGHDKMYWYQQDPGMELHLIHYSYGVNSTEKGDLSSESTVSRIRTEHFPLTLESARPSHTSQYLCASSHVSSYNEQFFGPGTRLTVL.

The chain combines TRBV6-5 with TRBJ2-7; 10 bases match TRBD2. Trimming removed 5 bases from V and 3 bases from J; junction bases left unmatched: 7. The CDR3 runs 15 residues. Germline V lookup: CDR1 MNHEY, CDR2 SVGAGI. The CDR3 protein is CASSPPRTSGYEQYF. DNA of the CDR3: TGTGCCAGCAGTCCCCCTCGGACTAGCGGCTACGAGCAGTACTTC.

The chain uses TRBV6-1 and TRBJ1-1, with a possible D match to TRBD1 (6 bases). This CDR3 is 15 amino acids long. Germline loops: CDR1 MNHNS, CDR2 SASEGT. V was pared by 6 bases and J by 4 bases, with 18 bases between. The CDR3 loop is CASRPGALRGTEAFF. CDR3 in DNA: TGTGCCAGCAGGCCTGGCGCCCTCAGGGGCACTGAAGCTTTCTTT.

CDR3 protein: CSVEGKLATEAFF. CDR3 coding DNA: TGCAGCGTTGAAGGAAAGTTGGCCACTGAAGCTTTCTTT. The gene calls are TRBV29-1 and TRBJ1-1; D gene unclear. Per the germline V gene, CDR1 is SQVTM and CDR2 is ANQGSEA. The CDR3 loop spans 13 amino acids. V was shortened by 1 base and J by 4 bases, with 10 bases between the two germline ends. The full variable domain, completed using reference TRBV29-1 and TRBJ1-1, is SAVISQKPSRDICQRGTSLTIQCQVDSQVTMMFWYRQQPGQSLTLIATANQGSEATYESGFVIDKFPISRPNLTFSTLTVSNMSPEDSSIYLCSVEGKLATEAFFGQGTRLTVV.

There are a few counts of this clonotype. This rearrangement joins TRBV5-1 to TRBJ2-1; TRBD2 matches 15 bases. Trimming removed 4 bases from V and 7 bases from J; junction bases left unmatched: 3. The CDR3 is 15 amino acids. Germline V gene lookup returns CDR1 SGHRS and CDR2 YFSETQ. CDR3 amino acids: CASSKGLAGGNEQFF. The CDR3 DNA reads as TGCGCCAGCAGCAAGGGACTAGCGGGAGGTAATGAGCAGTTCTTC.

This clonotype has a handful of counts. The J gene is TRBJ2-1, the V gene TRBV6-5; no definite D call. The DNA end is a closer match to TRBJ2-7, so the J assignment may be wrong. This CDR3 contains 14 residues. CDR1 and CDR2 from the germline V gene are MNHEY and SVGAGI. The CDR3 DNA reads TGTGCCAGCACTGACCTAGTCGTTCCCCACGAGCAGTACTTC. Translated: CASTDLVVPHEQYF.

This clonotype appeared a few times. The V call is TRBV29-1, the J call TRBJ2-2, with D unclear. The CDR3 is 14 residues long. The ends were cut back, 7 bases at V and 2 bases at J, with 14 bases in the middle. From germline, CDR1 is SQVTM and CDR2 ANQGSEA. CDR3 nucleotide sequence: TGCAGCGGTGGGCAGGCCATTAACACCGGGGAGCTGTTTTTT. Its translation: CSGGQAINTGELFF.

This chain connects TRBV28 to TRBJ2-5, with 11 bases aligning to TRBD2. Germline lookup yields CDR1 MDHEN and CDR2 SYDVKM. This CDR3 spans 18 amino acids. V lost 5 bases to trimming and J lost 5 bases; unmatched junction nucleotides: 16. CDR3 sequence reads: CASSPPSYSGGASETQYF. CDR3 DNA sequence: TGTGCCAGCAGTCCGCCCTCATATAGCGGGGGGGCATCCGAGACCCAGTACTTC.

This clonotype has a handful of counts. The V and J genes are TRBV7-2 and TRBJ2-1; TRBD2 might be the D (5 bases). This CDR3 region has 16 residues. V gave up 1 base and J gave up 7 bases, with 17 bases separating them. Germline V gene data show CDR1 as SGHTA and CDR2 as FQGNSA. The CDR3 nucleotides are TGTGCCAGCAGCTTAGTCGGACTCCGAGGTAGGAATGAGCAGTTCTTC. It specifies CASSLVGLRGRNEQFF. Full variable domain (remainder filled in from reference TRBV7-2 and TRBJ2-1): GAGVSQSPSNKVTEKGKDVELRCDPISGHTALYWYRQSLGQGLEFLIYFQGNSAPDKSGLPSDRFSAERTGGSVSTLTIQRTQQEDSAVYLCASSLVGLRGRNEQFFGPGTRLTVL.

The rearrangement links TRBV5-6 to TRBJ2-7; TRBD2 matches at 10 bases. Near its end, the DNA agrees better with TRBJ2-5, so the J call may be wrong. CDR3 length: 16 amino acids. Germline values: CDR1 SGHDT, CDR2 YYEEEE. The CDR3 sequence is CASSPLGSGREKTQYF. CDR3 sequence (DNA): TGTGCCAGCAGCCCCTTGGGAAGCGGGAGGGAAAAGACCCAGTACTTC.

This chain connects TRBV20-1 to TRBJ1-1; 7 nucleotides line up with TRBD1. The CDR3 is made up of 14 amino acids. Looked up from germline, CDR1 is DFQATT and CDR2 is SNEGSKA (reference sequence). The trim removed 3 bases at V and 2 bases at J, leaving 6 bases unmatched. The CDR3 region has the DNA TGCAGTGCTAGCCCCGGGACAGACAACACTGAAGCTTTCTTT. Protein product: CSASPGTDNTEAFF.

This clonotype was seen a few times. The chain is built from TRBV6-5 and TRBJ1-1; 7 nucleotides agree with TRBD1. Germline CDR1 MNHEY, CDR2 SVGAGI. The CDR3 extends over 14 amino acids. V lost 4 bases to trimming and J lost 5 bases; unmatched junction nucleotides: 7. Here the CDR3 reads CASSFTTQGTEAFF. The DNA of the CDR3 is TGTGCCAGCAGTTTCACTACACAGGGGACTGAAGCTTTCTTT.

The gene calls are TRBV6-1 and TRBJ1-1; 8 bases are a match to TRBD1. The germline gives CDR1 MNHNS, CDR2 SASEGT. V lost 6 bases, J lost 8 bases, and 11 bases stayed unmatched. The length of the CDR3 is 14 residues. The CDR3 DNA reads as TGTGCCAGCAGGGAAACAGGGGGACTTAAGGAAGCTTTCTTT. Translation gives CASRETGGLKEAFF.

V and J are TRBV10-3 and TRBJ2-7; D remains unclear. V was cut by 0 bases and J by 3 bases, with 3 bases left in between. Per germline, CDR1 ENHRY and CDR2 SYGVKD. The CDR3 has 12 amino acids. CDR3 sequence reads: CAISESVYEQYF. CDR3 sequence (DNA): TGTGCCATCAGTGAGTCTGTCTACGAGCAGTACTTC.

The sample holds one count of this clonotype. V is TRBV5-6 and J is TRBJ2-7; no clear D gene. Germline V gene lookup returns CDR1 SGHDT and CDR2 YYEEEE. The CDR3 contains 15 residues. Trimming took off 0 bases at V and 4 bases at J, with 14 bases between the two ends. This CDR3 is CASSLGNYLVYEQYF. In DNA form, the CDR3 reads TGTGCCAGCAGCTTGGGAAACTACCTCGTATACGAGCAGTACTTC.

This clonotype has only a few counts. The J gene is TRBJ2-1, the V gene TRBV6-2 or TRBV6-3; D unresolved. This CDR3 spans 13 amino acids. V was pared by 10 bases and J by 0 bases, with 10 bases between. Germline V gene lookup returns CDR1 MNHEY and CDR2 SVGEGT. CDR3 region: CAIYSSSYNEQFF. CDR3 in DNA: TGTGCCATCTACAGTAGCTCCTACAATGAGCAGTTCTTC.

The sample holds a few counts of this clonotype. The CDR3, as DNA: TGCAGTGCGTCCCAGGGGGCTGGGGAGACCCAGTACTTC. It yields the protein CSASQGAGETQYF. The chain links TRBV20-1 to TRBJ2-5; 8 bases agree with TRBD1. Looked up from germline, CDR1 is DFQATT and CDR2 is SNEGSKA (reference sequence). The J segment lost 5 bases and the V segment lost 6 bases, leaving 8 bases of the junction unmatched. This CDR3 region has 13 residues.